This T cell receptor beta chain is from a study of cytomegalovirus exposure and HLA in healthy donors. Researchers ran the PCR with 60 Vbeta and 13 Jbeta primers. Profiled with immunoSEQ multiplex PCR; TCRdb holds only in-frame clones, not every one. This sample has about 110,000 clones, with approximately 80% found just once. Germline values: CDR1 SGHTA, CDR2 FQGTGA. This CDR3 comprises 14 residues. V was shortened by 7 bases and J by 0 bases, with 11 bases between the two germline ends. What was sequenced was PBMCs. The chain has TRBV7-3 and TRBJ2-3; the D gene is possibly TRBD2 (5 bases). This clonotype was sampled from a male donor in good health and CMV-seronegative. The DNA of the CDR3 is TGTGCCAGCAAGTTGGGCGGGAGCACAGATACGCAGTATTTT. Amino acids: CASKLGGSTDTQYF.